The 21 T cell receptor beta chains listed next were all sequenced from one sample in a study of T-cell reconstitution after alpha-beta-depleted transplantation in children. Using unique molecular identifiers, the investigators prepared the TCRbeta library. TCRdb processed the PCR reads anew with MiXCR; each CDR3 protein has one entry. The sample includes about 610,000 distinct CDR3 sequences, about 11% seen only once; the top ten take 4% to 5%. The source was PBMCs from the stem cell graft donor, collected from the stem cell graft. The source is a human donor who donated a stem cell graft to a child with acute myeloid leukemia.

This clonotype was found a few times. The rearrangement uses TRBV5-1 and TRBJ2-5; 10 bases are a match to TRBD2. The CDR3 loop spans 15 amino acids. Trimming cost V 2 bases and J 6 bases; bases outside gene matches: 7. From germline, CDR1 is SGHRS and CDR2 YFSETQ. CDR3 region: CASSFPASGSQTQYF. The CDR3 nucleotides are TGCGCCAGCAGCTTCCCAGCTAGCGGGAGTCAGACCCAGTACTTC.

In its sample, this clonotype was seen a few times. This rearrangement joins TRBV11-2 to TRBJ2-7; 11 bases fit TRBD2. CDR1 and CDR2 (germline): SGHAT, FQNNGV. CDR3 length equals 18 residues. The V gene end was trimmed by 2 bases and the J gene end by 0 bases; junction bases not matched to a gene: 9. The CDR3 loop is CASSLLLASGGSSYEQYF. Here the CDR3 DNA reads TGTGCCAGCAGCTTATTATTGGCTAGCGGGGGGAGCTCCTACGAGCAGTACTTC.

This clonotype has a handful of counts. CDR3 region: CATSDRGTSGGYNEQFF. The CDR3, as DNA: TGTGCCACCAGTGATAGAGGGACTAGCGGGGGCTACAATGAGCAGTTCTTC. The chain links TRBV24-1 to TRBJ2-1, with 14 bases lining up with TRBD2. This CDR3 is 17 amino acids long. The germline V gene has CDR1 KGHDR and CDR2 SFDVKD. The junction had 3 bases not matched to a gene; V was cut back by 3 bases and J by 3 bases.

There are a few counts of this clonotype. J is TRBJ2-1 and V is TRBV29-1; a weak D match, TRBD2 (6 bases). The ends were cut back, 5 bases at V and 13 bases at J, with 12 bases in the middle. The CDR3 totals 10 residues. Germline V gene lookup returns CDR1 SQVTM and CDR2 ANQGSEA. CDR3 in amino acids: CSVWLALQFF. Written as DNA, the CDR3 is TGCAGCGTTTGGCTAGCGCTCCAGTTCTTC.

The table lists this clonotype with many counts. The J gene is TRBJ2-5, the V gene TRBV20-1; 8 bases line up with TRBD2. This CDR3 has 14 residues. V lost 3 bases and J lost 3; bases outside the gene matches: 6. Germline V CDR1 and CDR2: DFQATT, SNEGSKA (reference sequence). CDR3 bases: TGCAGTGCTAGTCAGCGGGGGACGAAAGAGACCCAGTACTTC. This sequence encodes CSASQRGTKETQYF.

Points on this clonotype: Compared with germline, one end of the junction differs, possibly owing to a read error. This rearrangement joins TRBV20-1 to TRBJ2-1; 7 nucleotides match TRBD2. Germline V gene lookup returns CDR1 DFQATT and CDR2 SNEGSKA (reference sequence). The CDR3 totals 17 residues. The CDR3 region has the DNA TGCTGTGCTAGAGATGCATTGTTAGGACTAGAAGACAATGAGCAGTTCTTC. Translated: CCARDALLGLEDNEQFF.

This clonotype was observed many times. The CDR3 DNA reads TGTGCCAGCAGTCCCGCGGCGGGTTCGCCCTACGAGCAGTACTTC. Translation: CASSPAAGSPYEQYF. The gene calls are TRBV12-3 or TRBV12-4 and TRBJ2-7, with a tentative D call TRBD2 (5 bases). The CDR3 runs to 15 residues. The ends were cut back, 5 bases at V and 2 bases at J, with 16 bases in the middle.

To note about this clonotype: No conserved phenylalanine or tryptophan ends this CDR3, so it is likely a read error. The J gene is TRBJ2-1, the V gene TRBV5-1, with TRBD1 as a possible D gene (6 bases). Trimming took off 4 bases at V and 0 bases at J, with 8 bases between the two ends. Per the germline V gene, CDR1 is SGHRS and CDR2 is YFSETQ. The length of the CDR3 is 14 residues. The CDR3 loop reads CASSPDSSYNEQFY. The CDR3 DNA is TGCGCCAGCAGCCCGGACAGCTCCTACAATGAGCAGTTCTAC.

This clonotype came up many times. The chain recombines TRBV7-2 with TRBJ2-3; D is undetermined. In germline, CDR1 is SGHTA, CDR2 FQGNSA. The CDR3 consists of 15 residues. With 1 base removed from V and 6 bases from J, the gap between germline ends came to 14 bases. CDR3 coding DNA: TGTGCCAGCAGCTTAGTATTTATGGCCGGGGATACGCAGTATTTT. Protein sequence: CASSLVFMAGDTQYF.

This clonotype was counted only a few times. This chain uses TRBV15 with TRBJ2-2, with 11 bases matching TRBD2. The CDR3 extends over 15 amino acids. Trimming took 4 bases from V and 5 from J; bases not matched to a gene: 3. CDR1 is LNHNV and CDR2 is YYDKDF in the germline V gene (reference sequence). DNA of the CDR3: TGTGCCACCAGCATTGGGACTAGCGGAACCGGGGAGCTGTTTTTT. Protein sequence: CATSIGTSGTGELFF.

This clonotype was detected many times. The chain couples TRBV5-1 to TRBJ2-1, with 8 positions matching TRBD2. CDR3 length: 13 amino acids. V lost 6 bases to trimming and J lost 6 bases; unmatched junction nucleotides: 5. In germline, CDR1 is SGHRS, CDR2 YFSETQ. The CDR3 coding sequence is TGCGCCAGCACCGGGGGGGCCTTCAATGAGCAGTTCTTC. It encodes CASTGGAFNEQFF. Full variable domain (outside the CDR3, taken from reference TRBV5-1 and TRBJ2-1): KAGVTQTPRYLIKTRGQQVTLSCSPISGHRSVSWYQQTPGQGLQFLFEYFSETQRNKGNFPGRFSGRQFSNSRSEMNVSTLELGDSALYLCASTGGAFNEQFFGPGTRLTVL.

This chain connects TRBV20-1 to TRBJ1-5; tentatively, D is TRBD1 (5 bases). V was cut by 0 bases and J by 1 base, with 10 bases left in between. Germline assignment: CDR1 DFQATT and CDR2 SNEGSKA (reference sequence). The CDR3 spans 15 residues. The CDR3 region is CSARDQTASNQPQHF. The CDR3, as DNA: TGCAGTGCTAGAGATCAGACAGCGAGCAATCAGCCCCAGCATTTT.

There are many counts of this clonotype. V usage is TRBV7-8 and J usage is TRBJ2-1, with TRBD2 matching over 10 bases. The CDR3 runs 15 residues. Germline lookup yields CDR1 SGHVS and CDR2 FQNEAQ. The ends lost 5 bases at V and 6 bases at J; junction bases unmatched: 7. The CDR3 DNA follows: TGTGCCAGCAGCCCAGAACGACTAGCGGGCAATGAGCAGTTCTTC. Its translation is CASSPERLAGNEQFF. Full variable domain (outside the CDR3, taken from reference TRBV7-8 and TRBJ2-1): GAGVSQSPRYKVAKRGQDVALRCDPISGHVSLFWYQQALGQGPEFLTYFQNEAQLDKSGLPSDRFFAERPEGSVSTLKIQRTQQEDSAVYLCASSPERLAGNEQFFGPGTRLTVL.

This clonotype was seen a few times. The chain is built from TRBV9 and TRBJ2-2; D is undetermined. CDR3 length: 13 residues. Between the trimmed V and J ends, which lost 3 bases and 2 bases, there was a span of 5 bases. CDR1 SGDLS and CDR2 YYNGEE come from the germline V gene. This chain's CDR3 is CASSALNTGELFF. The CDR3, as DNA: TGTGCCAGCAGCGCCCTTAACACCGGGGAGCTGTTTTTT.

This clonotype was seen a few times. The chain employs TRBV28 and TRBJ1-2; perhaps TRBD1 as D (6 bases). CDR1 and CDR2 from the germline V gene are MDHEN and SYDVKM. This CDR3 has 14 residues. With 3 bases removed from V and 2 bases from J, the gap between germline ends came to 10 bases. The CDR3 DNA reads as TGTGCCAGCAGTTTTGGGGGGGCCAACTATGGCTACACCTTC. This gives the protein CASSFGGANYGYTF.

This clonotype was seen repeatedly, ten times or more. The chain carries TRBV6-5 and TRBJ2-1; no firm D call. The CDR3 runs to 8 residues. The V end lost 9 bases, the J end lost 8 bases, and 2 bases lay between the germline ends. Germline assignment: CDR1 MNHEY and CDR2 SVGAGI. The CDR3 loop reads CARDEQFF. The CDR3, as DNA: TGTGCCAGGGATGAGCAGTTCTTC.

The genes are TRBV12-3 or TRBV12-4 and TRBJ1-5; D is ambiguous. V was trimmed by 5 bases and J by 7 bases, leaving 9 bases between them. This CDR3 contains 12 residues. For the CDR3, the DNA is TGTGCCAGCAGTCCGACTAGACAGCCCCAGCATTTT. Protein product: CASSPTRQPQHF.

This clonotype was counted only a few times. The chain links TRBV11-2 to TRBJ2-2; a possible D gene is TRBD2 (5 bases). The germline V gene encodes CDR1 SGHAT and CDR2 FQNNGV. The CDR3 spans 14 residues. V gave up 8 bases and J gave up 2 bases, with 12 bases separating them. DNA of the CDR3: TGTGCCAGCTCGGGGTGGCGAAACACCGGGGAGCTGTTTTTT. This gives the protein CASSGWRNTGELFF. Using reference TRBV11-2 and TRBJ2-2 for the parts outside the CDR3, the full variable domain is EAGVAQSPRYKIIEKRQSVAFWCNPISGHATLYWYQQILGQGPKLLIQFQNNGVVDDSQLPKDRFSAERLKGVDSTLKIQPAKLEDSAVYLCASSGWRNTGELFFGEGSRLTVL.

Many counts were recorded for this clonotype. The J gene is TRBJ2-7, the V gene TRBV6-1, with D maybe TRBD2 (6 bases). This CDR3 is built from 14 residues. Germline V gene sequence: CDR1 MNHNS, CDR2 SASEGT. Trimming stripped 5 bases from V and 9 bases from J, with 20 bases between. The chain's CDR3 is CASSSGSGGLGQYF. DNA of the CDR3: TGTGCCAGCAGTAGCGGTAGCGGAGGGTTGGGGCAGTACTTC.

This clonotype was counted a few times. V and J are TRBV10-3 and TRBJ2-3; D uncertain. The CDR3 has 15 amino acids. V lost 1 base and J 0 bases, leaving 8 bases between the germline ends. Germline V gives CDR1 ENHRY, CDR2 SYGVKD. CDR3 in amino acids: CAISEWQFSTDTQYF. The CDR3 region has the DNA TGTGCCATCAGTGAGTGGCAGTTTAGCACAGATACGCAGTATTTT.

DNA for the CDR3: TGTGCCAGCAGTCCCGGGGACAGAATGAACACTGAAGCTTTCTTT. It codes for CASSPGDRMNTEAFF. The rearrangement joins TRBV27 to TRBJ1-1; 7 nucleotides agree with TRBD1. The CDR3 totals 15 residues. CDR1 and CDR2 from the germline V gene are MNHEY and SMNVEV (reference sequence). Germline trimming cut 5 bases from V and 0 bases from J; bases unmatched to any gene: 6.